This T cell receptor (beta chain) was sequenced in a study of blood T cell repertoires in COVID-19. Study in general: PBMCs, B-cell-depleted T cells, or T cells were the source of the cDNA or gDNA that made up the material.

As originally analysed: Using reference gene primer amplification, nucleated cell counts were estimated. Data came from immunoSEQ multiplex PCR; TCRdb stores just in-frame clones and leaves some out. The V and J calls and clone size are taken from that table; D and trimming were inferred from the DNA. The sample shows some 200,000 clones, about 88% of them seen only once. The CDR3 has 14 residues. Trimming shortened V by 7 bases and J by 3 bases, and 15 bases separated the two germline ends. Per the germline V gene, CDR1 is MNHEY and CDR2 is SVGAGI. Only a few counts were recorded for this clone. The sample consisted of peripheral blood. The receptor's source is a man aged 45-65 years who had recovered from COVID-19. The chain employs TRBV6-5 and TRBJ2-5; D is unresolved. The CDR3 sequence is CASKHQVSEETQYF. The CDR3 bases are TGTGCCAGCAAACATCAGGTCTCTGAAGAGACCCAGTACTTC.